The 3 T cell receptor beta chains in this list originate from one sample, sequenced in a study of T cell responses to AZD1222 COVID-19 vaccine. Sequenced by immunoSEQ multiplex PCR; TCRdb stores in-frame clones only, minus some. The table shows roughly 120,000 clones, with around 87% occurring only once. This specimen consisted of peripheral blood, obtained 28 days after the second AZD1222 dose. The source of these receptors is an adult who received the AZD1222 COVID-19 vaccine.

The V and J genes are TRBV15 and TRBJ1-2; 8 nucleotides agree with TRBD1. There are 14 residues in the CDR3. CDR1 and CDR2 from the germline V gene are LNHNV and YYDKDF (reference sequence). The trim removed 6 bases at V and 4 bases at J, leaving 7 bases unmatched. The CDR3 DNA is TGTGCCACCAGAGGCCCCGGGACAGGCTATGGCTACACCTTC. This codes for CATRGPGTGYGYTF.

This chain joins TRBV18 and TRBJ1-2, with D possibly TRBD1 on 6 matching bases. Per germline, CDR1 KGHSH and CDR2 LQKENI. The length of the CDR3 is 14 residues. V lost 3 bases to trimming and J lost 3 bases, with 11 bases between them. This chain's CDR3 is CASSPGGGDYGYTF. Written as DNA, the CDR3 is TGTGCCAGCTCACCGGGCGGGGGCGACTATGGCTACACCTTC.

This chain connects TRBV27 to TRBJ1-2; the D gene is possibly TRBD1 (5 bases). The CDR3 has 13 amino acids. Trimming stripped 5 bases from V and 3 bases from J, with 10 bases between. Germline lookup yields CDR1 MNHEY and CDR2 SMNVEV (reference sequence). The CDR3 sequence: CASSRGYDYGYTF. DNA of the CDR3: TGTGCCAGCAGTAGGGGTTATGACTATGGCTACACCTTC.